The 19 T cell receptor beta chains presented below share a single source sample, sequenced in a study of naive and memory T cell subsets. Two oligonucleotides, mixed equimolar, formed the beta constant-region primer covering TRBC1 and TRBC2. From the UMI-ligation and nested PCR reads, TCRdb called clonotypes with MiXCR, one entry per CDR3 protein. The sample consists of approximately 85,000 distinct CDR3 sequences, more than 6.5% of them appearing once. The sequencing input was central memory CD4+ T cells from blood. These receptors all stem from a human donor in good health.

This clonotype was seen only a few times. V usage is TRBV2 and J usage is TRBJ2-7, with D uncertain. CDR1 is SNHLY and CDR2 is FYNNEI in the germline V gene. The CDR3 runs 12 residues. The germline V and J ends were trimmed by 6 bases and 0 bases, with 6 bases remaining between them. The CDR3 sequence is CASRGNSYEQYF. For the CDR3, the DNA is TGTGCCAGCAGAGGGAACTCCTACGAGCAGTACTTC.

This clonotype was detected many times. CDR3 nucleotides: TGTGCCAGCAGCCGGGACAAAAATCAGCCCCAGCATTTT. Translation gives CASSRDKNQPQHF. V usage is TRBV5-6 and J usage is TRBJ1-5; possibly TRBD1 for D (6 bases). Trimming removed 4 bases at V and 4 bases at J, with 9 bases between. Germline V CDR1 and CDR2: SGHDT, YYEEEE. This CDR3 is built from 13 residues.

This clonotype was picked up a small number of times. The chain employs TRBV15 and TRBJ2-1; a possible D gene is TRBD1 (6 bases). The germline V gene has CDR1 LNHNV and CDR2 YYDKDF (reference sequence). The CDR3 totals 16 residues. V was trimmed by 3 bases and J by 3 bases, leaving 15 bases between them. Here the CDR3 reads CATSRETGTNYNEQFF. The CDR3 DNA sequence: TGTGCCACCAGCAGGGAGACCGGGACAAACTACAATGAGCAGTTCTTC.

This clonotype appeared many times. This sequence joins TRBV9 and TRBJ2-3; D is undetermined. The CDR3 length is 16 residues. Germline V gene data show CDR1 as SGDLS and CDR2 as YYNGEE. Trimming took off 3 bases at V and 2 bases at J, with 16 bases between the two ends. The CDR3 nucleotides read TGTGCCAGCAGCGCTAACTTCGCAAGCCTCACAGATACGCAGTATTTT. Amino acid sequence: CASSANFASLTDTQYF.

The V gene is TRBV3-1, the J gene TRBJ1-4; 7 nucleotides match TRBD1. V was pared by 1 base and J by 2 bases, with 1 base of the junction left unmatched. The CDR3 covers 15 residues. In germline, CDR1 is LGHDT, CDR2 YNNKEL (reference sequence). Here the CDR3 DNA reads TGTGCCAGCAGCCAAGGACAGGGTACTAATGAAAAACTGTTTTTT. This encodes CASSQGQGTNEKLFF.

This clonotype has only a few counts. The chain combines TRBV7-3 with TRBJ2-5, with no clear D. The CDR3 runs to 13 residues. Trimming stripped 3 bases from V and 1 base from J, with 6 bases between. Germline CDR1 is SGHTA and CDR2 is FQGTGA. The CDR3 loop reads CASSFFSQETQYF. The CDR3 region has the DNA TGTGCCAGCAGCTTCTTTAGCCAAGAGACCCAGTACTTC.

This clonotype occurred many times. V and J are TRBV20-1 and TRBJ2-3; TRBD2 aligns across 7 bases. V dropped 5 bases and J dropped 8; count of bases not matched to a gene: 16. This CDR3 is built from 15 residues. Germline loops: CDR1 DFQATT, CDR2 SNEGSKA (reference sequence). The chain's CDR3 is CSALRLAGSHGTQYF. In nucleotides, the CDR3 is TGCAGTGCTCTGAGACTAGCAGGATCCCATGGTACGCAGTATTTT.

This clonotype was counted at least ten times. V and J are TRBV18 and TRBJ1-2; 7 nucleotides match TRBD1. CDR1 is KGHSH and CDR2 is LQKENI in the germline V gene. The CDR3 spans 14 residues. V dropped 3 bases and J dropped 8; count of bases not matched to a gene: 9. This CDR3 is CASSPLDREGGYTF. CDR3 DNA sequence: TGTGCCAGCTCACCGCTAGACAGGGAAGGAGGCTACACCTTC.

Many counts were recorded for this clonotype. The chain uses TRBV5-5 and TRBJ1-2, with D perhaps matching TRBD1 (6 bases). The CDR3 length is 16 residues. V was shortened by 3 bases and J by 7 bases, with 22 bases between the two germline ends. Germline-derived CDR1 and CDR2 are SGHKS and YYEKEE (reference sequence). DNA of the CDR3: TGTGCCAGCAGCTACAGGGCGGGCAGCTCTTTTGGTGGCTACACCTTC. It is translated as CASSYRAGSSFGGYTF.

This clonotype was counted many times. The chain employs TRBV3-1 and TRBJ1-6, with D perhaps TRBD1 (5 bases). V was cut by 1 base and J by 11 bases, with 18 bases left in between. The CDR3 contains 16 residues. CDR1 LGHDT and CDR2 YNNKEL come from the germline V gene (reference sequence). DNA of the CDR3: TGTGCCAGCAGCCAAGGCATGGTGGGGACTTCGACACCCCTCCACTTT. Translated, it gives CASSQGMVGTSTPLHF.

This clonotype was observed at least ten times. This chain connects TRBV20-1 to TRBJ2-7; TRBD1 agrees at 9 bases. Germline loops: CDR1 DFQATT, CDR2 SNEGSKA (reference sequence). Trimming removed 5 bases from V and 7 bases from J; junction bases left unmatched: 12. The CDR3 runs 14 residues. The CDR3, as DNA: TGCAGTGCTGCCGACACAGGGGGCCTCGGGGAGCAGTACTTC. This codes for CSAADTGGLGEQYF.

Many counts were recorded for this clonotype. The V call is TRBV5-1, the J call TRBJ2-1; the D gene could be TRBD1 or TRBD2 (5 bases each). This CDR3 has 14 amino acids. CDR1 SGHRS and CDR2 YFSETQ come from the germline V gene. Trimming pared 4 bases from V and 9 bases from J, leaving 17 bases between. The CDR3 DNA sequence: TGCGCCAGCAGCGTCGGGATTCGTCAGGGTGAGCAGTTCTTC. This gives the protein CASSVGIRQGEQFF.

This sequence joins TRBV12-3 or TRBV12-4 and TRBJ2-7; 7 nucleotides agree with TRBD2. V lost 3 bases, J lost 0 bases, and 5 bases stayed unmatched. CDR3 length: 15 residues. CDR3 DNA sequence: TGTGCCAGCAGTTTTGGGAGGGGTACCTCCTACGAGCAGTACTTC. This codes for CASSFGRGTSYEQYF.

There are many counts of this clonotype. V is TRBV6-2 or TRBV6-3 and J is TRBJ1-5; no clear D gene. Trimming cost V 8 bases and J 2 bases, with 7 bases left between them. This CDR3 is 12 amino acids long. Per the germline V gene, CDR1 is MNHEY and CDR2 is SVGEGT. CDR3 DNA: TGTGCCAGCGGGCACGGCAATCAGCCCCAGCATTTT. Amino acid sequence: CASGHGNQPQHF.

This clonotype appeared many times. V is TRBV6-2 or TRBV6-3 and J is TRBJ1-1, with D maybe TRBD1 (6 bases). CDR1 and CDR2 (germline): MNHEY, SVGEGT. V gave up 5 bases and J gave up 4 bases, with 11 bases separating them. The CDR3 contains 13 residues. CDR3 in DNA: TGTGCCAGCAGTATGACAGGTAGCACTGAAGCTTTCTTT. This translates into CASSMTGSTEAFF.

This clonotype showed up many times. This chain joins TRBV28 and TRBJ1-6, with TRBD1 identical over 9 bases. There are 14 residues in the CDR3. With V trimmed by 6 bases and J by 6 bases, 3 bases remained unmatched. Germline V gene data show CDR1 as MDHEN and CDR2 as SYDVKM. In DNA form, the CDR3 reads TGTGCCAGCAGCGGGGGACAGGGTAATTCACCCCTCCACTTT. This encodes CASSGGQGNSPLHF.

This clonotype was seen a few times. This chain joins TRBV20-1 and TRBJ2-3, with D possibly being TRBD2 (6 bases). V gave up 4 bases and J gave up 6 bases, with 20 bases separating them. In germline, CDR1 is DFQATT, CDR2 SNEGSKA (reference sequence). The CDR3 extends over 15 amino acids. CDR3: CSATDGRGPGDTQYF. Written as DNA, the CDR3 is TGCAGTGCTACCGACGGGCGGGGCCCGGGGGATACGCAGTATTTT.

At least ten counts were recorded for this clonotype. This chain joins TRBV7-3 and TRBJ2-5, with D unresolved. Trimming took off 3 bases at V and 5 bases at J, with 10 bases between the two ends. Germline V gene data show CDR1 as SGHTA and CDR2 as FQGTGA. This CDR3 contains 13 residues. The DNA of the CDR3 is TGTGCCAGCAGCTTCAGCTCTGGCGAGACCCAGTACTTC. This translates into CASSFSSGETQYF.

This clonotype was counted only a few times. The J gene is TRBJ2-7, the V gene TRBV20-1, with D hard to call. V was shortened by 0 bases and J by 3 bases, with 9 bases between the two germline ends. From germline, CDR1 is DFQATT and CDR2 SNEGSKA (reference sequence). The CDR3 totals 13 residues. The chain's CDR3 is CSARDGSYYEQYF. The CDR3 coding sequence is TGCAGTGCTAGAGATGGGTCCTACTACGAGCAGTACTTC.